The sequence of this TCR beta chain was determined in a study of regulatory T cells in long-lasting Graves disease. Study at large: Under 3 months of antithyroid drugs had been taken by newly diagnosed Graves' patients.

Findings and limits, study-wide: The analysis examined peripheral blood only and excluded thyroid tissue. Persistent Graves' patients had lower TCR diversity than newly diagnosed ones.

Documented time point: newly diagnosed GD, antithyroid drugs for less than 3 months. PBMC RNA was the source of the TCR library. With iRepertoire HTBI primers and Arm-PCR of CDR3 regions, TCR beta libraries were built. TCRdb reanalysed the multiplex PCR reads using MiXCR and keeps one entry per CDR3 protein. The sample records about 540,000 distinct CDR3 sequences, roughly 12% being singletons. Regarding this clonotype: Its specificity is not known.

These data were also reused for a study on T cells in Graves' hyperthyroidism and ophthalmopathy. That work states: First-round RT-PCR of the TCR CDR3 relied on the HTBI primer set.

The TCR was taken from a man aged 25 to 40 with Graves disease. The sequencing used peripheral blood mononuclear cells (PBMCs), collected at new diagnosis, from a patient treated with antithyroid drugs.

The CDR3 DNA sequence: TGTGCCAGCAGCGGGGCTAGCGGGGTACCAGATACGCAGTATTTT. It yields the protein CASSGASGVPDTQYF. The rearrangement joins TRBV7-3 to TRBJ2-3; 9 bases fit TRBD2. V lost 5 bases and J lost 4; bases outside the gene matches: 7. This CDR3 comprises 15 residues. Germline V gives CDR1 SGHTA, CDR2 FQGTGA.